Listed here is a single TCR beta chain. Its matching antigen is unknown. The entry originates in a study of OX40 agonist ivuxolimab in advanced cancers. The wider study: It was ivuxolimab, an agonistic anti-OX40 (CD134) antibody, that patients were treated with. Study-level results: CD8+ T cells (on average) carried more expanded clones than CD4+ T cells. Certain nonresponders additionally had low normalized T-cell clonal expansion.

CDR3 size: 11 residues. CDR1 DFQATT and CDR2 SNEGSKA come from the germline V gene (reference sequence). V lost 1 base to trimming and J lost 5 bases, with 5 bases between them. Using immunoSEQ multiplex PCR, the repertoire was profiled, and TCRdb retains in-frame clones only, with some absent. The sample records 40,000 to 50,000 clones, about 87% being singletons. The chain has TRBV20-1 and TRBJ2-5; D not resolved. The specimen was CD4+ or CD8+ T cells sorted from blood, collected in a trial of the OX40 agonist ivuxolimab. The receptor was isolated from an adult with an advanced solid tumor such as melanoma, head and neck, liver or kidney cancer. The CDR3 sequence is CSARGAETQYF. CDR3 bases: TGCAGTGCTAGAGGAGCGGAGACCCAGTACTTC.